The 30 T cell receptor beta chains presented below share a single source sample, sequenced in a study of control samples from healthy donors and cancer patients. The repertoire was sequenced with immunoSEQ multiplex PCR; TCRdb's copy has only in-frame clones and lacks some. The sample holds approximately 120,000 clones, approximately 89% seen once. The specimen sequenced was blood. All receptors come from a man aged 55 to 70 in good health.

This clone has more than one count but fewer than ten. V and J are TRBV23-1 and TRBJ1-2; D is uncertain. TRBV23-1 has ORF status, its function being uncertain. CDR3 length: 11 amino acids. CDR3 nucleotide sequence: TGCACCTTCGGGCGAGACTATGGCTACACCTTC. Protein: CTFGRDYGYTF.

The rearrangement joins TRBV5-4 to TRBJ2-2, with D perhaps matching TRBD1 (5 bases). The CDR3 covers 16 residues. The germline V gene encodes CDR1 SGHNT and CDR2 YYREEE (reference sequence). The V and J ends lost 0 bases and 0 bases respectively, with 9 bases between them. The CDR3 region has the DNA TGTGCCAGCAGCTTGGAACAGGCCCCGAACACCGGGGAGCTGTTTTTT. This gives the protein CASSLEQAPNTGELFF.

The chain has TRBV18 and TRBJ1-1; tentatively, D is TRBD1 (6 bases). The germline CDR1 and CDR2 sequences are KGHSH and LQKENI. The CDR3 length is 15 residues. V was shortened by 3 bases and J by 4 bases, with 15 bases between the two germline ends. The CDR3 nucleotides read TGTGCCAGCTCACCGATGGGCGAGGGGGTCACTGAAGCTTTCTTT. Translating gives CASSPMGEGVTEAFF.

This rearrangement joins TRBV18 to TRBJ1-1; tentatively, D is TRBD1 (5 bases). The CDR3 contains 15 residues. Germline CDR1 KGHSH, CDR2 LQKENI. Trimming shortened V by 3 bases and J by 4 bases, and 15 bases separated the two germline ends. CDR3 in amino acids: CASSPFSAGPTEAFF. CDR3 DNA sequence: TGTGCCAGCTCACCCTTTTCTGCAGGGCCCACTGAAGCTTTCTTT.

The chain links TRBV7-2 to TRBJ2-7; 11 bases fit TRBD1. Germline assignment: CDR1 SGHTA and CDR2 FQGNSA. Trimming removed 4 bases from V and 7 bases from J; junction bases left unmatched: 12. This CDR3 has 16 amino acids. The CDR3 sequence: CASSYTGTGGSVEQYF. Written as DNA, the CDR3 is TGTGCCAGCAGCTATACCGGGACAGGGGGGTCCGTTGAGCAGTACTTC.

This clone occurred a few times. The chain uses TRBV10-3 and TRBJ2-1; TRBD2 aligns across 15 bases. Germline V lookup: CDR1 ENHRY, CDR2 SYGVKD. Losses at the gene ends were 6 bases for V and 4 bases for J; bases not matched to a gene: 4. This CDR3 has 16 residues. CDR3 sequence reads: CAIRGTSGGLYNEQFF. The CDR3 DNA reads TGTGCCATCAGGGGGACTAGCGGGGGGTTATACAATGAGCAGTTCTTC.

The chain joins TRBV19 to TRBJ1-4, with D tentatively TRBD1 (6 bases). The CDR3 runs 17 residues. V lost 1 base and J 4 bases, leaving 16 bases between the germline ends. The germline gives CDR1 LNHDA, CDR2 SQIVND (reference sequence). This CDR3 reads CASSIGLRTAVNEKLFF. The CDR3 nucleotides are TGTGCCAGTAGTATAGGCCTCCGGACAGCCGTTAATGAAAAACTGTTTTTT.

This chain uses TRBV24-1 with TRBJ1-2; the match to TRBD1 covers 10 bases. This CDR3 spans 18 amino acids. The trim removed 3 bases at V and 1 base at J, leaving 10 bases unmatched. Germline CDR1 reads KGHDR; CDR2 reads SFDVKD. The CDR3, as DNA: TGTGCCACCAGTGATCCCACCGGGACAGGGGATCATAACTATGGCTACACCTTC. It translates to CATSDPTGTGDHNYGYTF.

The rearrangement uses TRBV6-5 and TRBJ1-5; unclear D gene. This CDR3 contains 15 residues. Trimming shortened V by 4 bases and J by 4 bases, and 14 bases separated the two germline ends. Per germline, CDR1 MNHEY and CDR2 SVGAGI. As DNA, the CDR3 is TGTGCCAGCAGTTCCCTCGCGCAGGCGAATCAGCCCCAGCATTTT. Amino acid sequence: CASSSLAQANQPQHF.

The chain joins TRBV5-5 to TRBJ2-2; 7 bases are shared with TRBD2. The germline V gene has CDR1 SGHKS and CDR2 YYEKEE (reference sequence). The V gene end was trimmed by 1 base and the J gene end by 1 base; junction bases not matched to a gene: 1. There are 15 residues in the CDR3. The CDR3 protein is CASSLTSVNTGELFF. CDR3 sequence (DNA): TGTGCCAGCAGCTTGACTAGCGTGAACACCGGGGAGCTGTTTTTT.

The V and J genes are TRBV5-4 and TRBJ1-4; D is undetermined. CDR1 SGHNT and CDR2 YYREEE come from the germline V gene (reference sequence). V was pared by 5 bases and J by 5 bases, with 13 bases between. CDR3 length: 14 residues. The CDR3: CASSPGLLNEKLFF. The CDR3 nucleotides are TGTGCCAGCAGTCCAGGACTCCTAAATGAAAAACTGTTTTTT.

This clone was picked up a small number of times. V and J are TRBV18 and TRBJ2-2, with D maybe TRBD1 (6 bases). This CDR3 has 17 residues. V lost 3 bases to trimming and J lost 3 bases, with 17 bases between them. Germline V gene lookup returns CDR1 KGHSH and CDR2 LQKENI. CDR3 in DNA: TGTGCCAGCTCACCCTCTACAGGGATTGTGGACACCGGGGAGCTGTTTTTT. This gives the protein CASSPSTGIVDTGELFF.

The V call is TRBV30, the J call TRBJ1-2; D gene uncertain. V lost 4 bases, J lost 8 bases, and 29 bases lay in between. This CDR3 region has 17 residues. The germline V gene has CDR1 GTSNPN and CDR2 SVGIG (reference sequence). The CDR3 here is CAWIHSNSWILQEGYTF. The CDR3 bases are TGTGCCTGGATTCACAGTAATTCATGGATCCTTCAGGAAGGCTACACCTTC.

This clone has only one observation. The V gene is TRBV5-4, the J gene TRBJ2-3; TRBD2 matches at 13 bases. The CDR3 spans 16 residues. The germline V gene encodes CDR1 SGHNT and CDR2 YYREEE (reference sequence). V lost 4 bases to trimming and J lost 5 bases; unmatched junction nucleotides: 7. The CDR3 loop is CASSRPTSGGLDTQYF. The CDR3, as DNA: TGTGCCAGCAGCCGCCCGACTAGCGGGGGGTTAGATACGCAGTATTTT.

The chain joins TRBV5-1 to TRBJ1-1; 8 bases are a match to TRBD1. This CDR3 contains 14 residues. CDR1 SGHRS and CDR2 YFSETQ come from the germline V gene. With 1 base clipped from V and 5 bases from J, the junction kept 4 bases outside the gene matches. Written as DNA, the CDR3 is TGCGCCAGCAGCTTGTTGGGACAGGTAACTGAAGCTTTCTTT. Translation: CASSLLGQVTEAFF.

The rearrangement links TRBV12-3 or TRBV12-4 to TRBJ1-5; D may be TRBD1 (5 bases). There are 12 residues in the CDR3. The V gene lost 5 bases and the J gene lost 8 bases, with 10 bases spanning the gap. CDR3 coding DNA: TGTGCCAGCAGTCCAGGGACGGAGCCCCAGCATTTT. It yields the protein CASSPGTEPQHF.

This chain connects TRBV7-2 to TRBJ1-4; D call uncertain. V was cut by 3 bases and J by 4 bases, with 9 bases left in between. Germline CDR1 reads SGHTA; CDR2 reads FQGNSA. The CDR3 sequence is 14 residues long. The CDR3 spells CASSFFGDNEKLFF. The CDR3 DNA is TGTGCCAGCAGCTTCTTCGGGGATAATGAAAAACTGTTTTTT. Full variable domain (remainder filled in from reference TRBV7-2 and TRBJ1-4): GAGVSQSPSNKVTEKGKDVELRCDPISGHTALYWYRQSLGQGLEFLIYFQGNSAPDKSGLPSDRFSAERTGGSVSTLTIQRTQQEDSAVYLCASSFFGDNEKLFFGSGTQLSVL.

This clone was observed a single time. CDR3 bases: TGTGCCAGCAGTTTGAGGTTTGGCAATCAGCCCCAGCATTTT. Translation: CASSLRFGNQPQHF. The rearrangement joins TRBV28 to TRBJ1-5, with D uncertain. V was cut by 3 bases and J by 2 bases, with 8 bases left in between. The CDR3 covers 14 residues. Germline V gene data show CDR1 as MDHEN and CDR2 as SYDVKM.

V is TRBV4-2 and J is TRBJ2-3; no definite D call. Germline V gene lookup returns CDR1 LGHNA and CDR2 YNFKEQ. V lost 1 base and J 7 bases, leaving 6 bases between the germline ends. This CDR3 comprises 12 residues. For the CDR3, the DNA is TGTGCCAGCAGCCAAGGTTTGAATACGCAGTATTTT. Amino acids: CASSQGLNTQYF.

This chain joins TRBV7-2 and TRBJ1-1; D is uncertain. This CDR3 comprises 12 residues. CDR1 and CDR2 from the germline V gene are SGHTA and FQGNSA. V shed 1 base and J shed 7 bases, with 7 bases lying between them. The CDR3 nucleotides read TGTGCCAGCAGCTTAGAGGTGGGTGAAGCTTTCTTT. The encoded protein is CASSLEVGEAFF. The whole variable domain, filled in from reference TRBV7-2 and TRBJ1-1, reads GAGVSQSPSNKVTEKGKDVELRCDPISGHTALYWYRQSLGQGLEFLIYFQGNSAPDKSGLPSDRFSAERTGGSVSTLTIQRTQQEDSAVYLCASSLEVGEAFFGQGTRLTVV.

This clone has only a few counts. The chain carries TRBV28 and TRBJ2-7; possible D gene TRBD2, 6 bases. The CDR3 extends over 15 amino acids. With 6 bases removed from V and 0 bases from J, the gap between germline ends came to 15 bases. Germline lookup yields CDR1 MDHEN and CDR2 SYDVKM. This CDR3 reads CASSPGTDSSYEQYF. As DNA, the CDR3 is TGTGCCAGCAGCCCGGGGACTGATAGCTCCTACGAGCAGTACTTC.

This clone was counted a few times. V usage is TRBV6-1 and J usage is TRBJ1-2, with no clear D. The length of the CDR3 is 15 residues. The V end was cut by 1 base, the J end by 6 bases, with 15 bases between. The germline CDR1 and CDR2 sequences are MNHNS and SASEGT. CDR3 amino acids: CASSEGVSRADGYTF. DNA of the CDR3: TGTGCCAGCAGTGAAGGAGTCAGCCGGGCGGATGGCTACACCTTC.

The chain has TRBV3-1 (or the pseudogene TRBV3-2) and TRBJ2-3; 11 bases align to TRBD2. The CDR3 has 18 residues. The V segment lost 0 bases and the J segment 6 bases; nucleotides outside the gene matches: 11. Per germline, CDR1 LGHDT and CDR2 YNNKEL (reference sequence). CDR3 loop: CASSQDLTSGAPPDTQYF. In DNA, the CDR3 is TGTGCCAGCAGCCAAGATTTGACTAGCGGGGCCCCCCCCGATACGCAGTATTTT.

The rearrangement links TRBV11-2 to TRBJ2-2; D is ambiguous. The V and J ends lost 0 bases and 6 bases respectively, with 8 bases between them. CDR3 length: 14 residues. Germline CDR1 reads SGHAT; CDR2 reads FQNNGV. In DNA, the CDR3 is TGTGCCAGCAGCTTAGATTCCGAACCCGGGGAGCTGTTTTTT. It yields the protein CASSLDSEPGELFF.

This chain joins TRBV28 and TRBJ2-2; no reliable D call. The germline V gene encodes CDR1 MDHEN and CDR2 SYDVKM. The CDR3 contains 14 residues. Trimming cost V 2 bases and J 1 base, with 5 bases left between them. Here the CDR3 DNA reads TGTGCCAGCAGTTTACCCGGGAACACCGGGGAGCTGTTTTTT. Its translation is CASSLPGNTGELFF.

The rearrangement uses TRBV2 and TRBJ1-1; D gene ambiguous. With 1 base removed from V and 6 bases from J, the gap between germline ends came to 9 bases. This CDR3 spans 13 amino acids. In germline, CDR1 is SNHLY, CDR2 FYNNEI. Written as DNA, the CDR3 is TGTGCCAGCAGTGAAGGCGGGCACCCTGAAGCTTTCTTT. Residues: CASSEGGHPEAFF.

The CDR3 loop is CASSGNQGRTEAFF. CDR3 coding DNA: TGCGCCAGCAGCGGAAATCAGGGAAGAACTGAAGCTTTCTTT. V usage is TRBV4-3 and J usage is TRBJ1-1; possible D gene TRBD1, 5 bases. This CDR3 contains 14 residues. Trimming left V 5 bases short and J 5 bases short, with 15 bases between. Germline CDR1 is LGHNA and CDR2 is YSLEER.

The table lists this clone with a count of one. The gene calls are TRBV10-3 and TRBJ1-1; a possible D gene is TRBD1 (5 bases). V was clipped by 3 bases and J by 5 bases, with 7 bases between them. CDR1 and CDR2 (germline): ENHRY, SYGVKD. The CDR3 covers 12 residues. The CDR3 reads CAISEGATEAFF. The CDR3 DNA reads as TGTGCCATCAGTGAAGGGGCTACTGAAGCTTTCTTT.

CDR3 DNA: TGTGCCAGCAGTCGCGGGGACGGCAATCAGCCCCAGCATTTT. Residues: CASSRGDGNQPQHF. The chain combines TRBV6-2 or TRBV6-3 with TRBJ1-5; tentative D call: TRBD1 (5 bases). Germline V gene sequence: CDR1 MNHEY, CDR2 SVGEGT. CDR3 size: 14 residues. The V end lost 5 bases, the J end lost 2 bases, and 10 bases lay between the germline ends.

The chain links TRBV19 to TRBJ1-1; D may be TRBD1 (5 bases). Germline CDR1 reads LNHDA; CDR2 reads SQIVND (reference sequence). Trimming shortened V by 6 bases and J by 7 bases, and 9 bases separated the two germline ends. This CDR3 contains 11 residues. CDR3 loop: CASRTVDEAFF. CDR3 coding DNA: TGTGCCAGTAGGACAGTTGATGAAGCTTTCTTT.